This TCR beta chain was documented in a study of Graves' ophthalmopathy and Graves' hyperthyroidism. Reliance was placed on clinical symptoms, serum thyroxine, TRAb, thyroid ultrasound and orbital computed tomography for diagnosis. Amplification of TCR beta CDR3 regions used RNA transcripts. A first-round RT-PCR used HTBI primers, followed by a second-round multiplex PCR. TCRdb re-called the multiplex PCR reads with MiXCR, one entry per CDR3 protein. This sample has over a million distinct CDR3 sequences, with approximately 35% found just once. Trimming took off 2 bases at V and 0 bases at J, with 9 bases between the two ends. The CDR3 extends over 15 amino acids. Germline CDR1 is LNHNV and CDR2 is YYDKDF (reference sequence).

This rearrangement joins TRBV15 to TRBJ2-3; D might be TRBD2 (6 bases). The sequence derives from an adult man with Graves' hyperthyroidism. The sequenced sample consisted of peripheral blood or thyroid tissue (not recorded which). CDR3 in amino acids: CATSRLAPSTDTQYF. The DNA for the CDR3 is TGTGCCACCAGCAGACTAGCGCCTAGCACAGATACGCAGTATTTT.